These T cell receptor beta chains were read from a single sample in a study of blood T cell repertoires in COVID-19. Using immunoSEQ multiplex PCR, the repertoire was profiled, and TCRdb retains in-frame clones only, with some absent. The data show about 140,000 clones, roughly 88% seen once. Sequenced: peripheral blood. The receptors were sampled from a man aged 55 to 70 with active or convalescent COVID-19. Both conserved end residues are part of each CDR3. The D gene is left open where the match is weak. Clone size, where shown, is once, few, many, or a class for clones that have expanded.

D gene	J gene	clone size	V gene	CDR3 protein	CDR3 DNA
.	TRBJ1-6	.	TRBV7-2	CASSIQGLNSPLHF	TGTGCCAGCAGCATACAGGGTCTGAATTCACCCCTCCACTTT
.	TRBJ2-3	once	TRBV9	CASSASSSTQYF	TGTGCCAGCAGCGCCTCTAGCAGTACGCAGTATTTT
TRBD2	TRBJ2-1	.	TRBV29-1	CSVGGAGIGQFF	TGCAGCGTTGGGGGAGCGGGGATAGGGCAGTTCTTC
TRBD1	TRBJ2-1	.	TRBV4-3	CASSPRQGAYNEQFF	TGCGCCAGCAGCCCAAGACAGGGGGCCTACAATGAGCAGTTCTTC
.	TRBJ1-3	.	TRBV6-2/TRBV6-3	CASSPAGNTIYF	TGTGCCAGCAGCCCCGCGGGAAACACCATATATTTT
.	TRBJ2-3	.	TRBV24-1	CATSDNGGASTDTQYF	TGTGCCACCAGTGATAATGGGGGGGCCAGCACAGATACGCAGTATTTT
.	TRBJ1-1	few	TRBV29-1	CSVDPGSTEAFF	TGCAGCGTTGATCCGGGATCCACTGAAGCTTTCTTT
.	TRBJ1-1	many	TRBV28	CASRAWAMNTEAFF	TGTGCCAGCAGAGCTTGGGCCATGAACACTGAAGCTTTCTTT
.	TRBJ1-2	.	TRBV2	CASSQRANYGYTF	TGTGCCAGCAGTCAGCGCGCTAACTATGGCTACACCTTC
TRBD1	TRBJ2-1	.	TRBV24-1	CATERGQGNNEQFF	TGTGCCACCGAAAGGGGACAGGGCAACAATGAGCAGTTCTTC
.	TRBJ1-6	.	TRBV9	CASSAVDSNSPLHF	TGTGCCAGCAGCGCAGTAGACAGTAACTCACCCCTCCACTTT
TRBD2	TRBJ2-3	.	TRBV7-9	CASTSQSSGAQYF	TGTGCCAGCACCTCCCAATCTAGCGGGGCGCAGTATTTT
TRBD2	TRBJ2-7	few	TRBV18	CASSPGGLAGRGEQYF	TGTGCCAGCTCACCAGGAGGACTAGCGGGAAGAGGTGAGCAGTACTTC
.	TRBJ1-1	.	TRBV6-5	CASSYLRENTEAFF	TGTGCCAGCAGTTACCTCCGGGAGAACACTGAAGCTTTCTTT
TRBD1	TRBJ1-2	few	TRBV5-4	CASSLGQGRAYGYTF	TGTGCCAGCAGCTTGGGACAGGGGCGGGCCTATGGCTACACCTTC
TRBD1	TRBJ2-1	.	TRBV19	CASSRSGTGAYSEQFF	TGTGCCAGTAGTAGGTCCGGGACAGGGGCTTACAGTGAGCAGTTCTTC
.	TRBJ2-1	.	TRBV19	CASSMAGQLSSYNEQFF	TGTGCCAGTAGTATGGCGGGGCAACTTAGCTCCTACAATGAGCAGTTCTTC
TRBD1	TRBJ1-2	.	TRBV3-1/TRBV3-2	CASSRTDRGEGYTF	TGTGCCAGCAGCCGTACGGACAGGGGTGAAGGCTACACCTTC
TRBD1	TRBJ2-4	.	TRBV19	CASRTPGQGSNIQYF	TGTGCCAGTAGGACACCGGGACAGGGTTCGAACATTCAGTACTTC
.	TRBJ1-1	.	TRBV4-1	CASSLTRAMDTEAFF	TGCGCCAGCAGCCTAACGCGGGCTATGGACACTGAAGCTTTCTTT
TRBD1	TRBJ1-1	.	TRBV10-2	CASSTGGGTEAFF	TGCGCCAGCAGTACAGGGGGGGGGACTGAAGCTTTCTTT
TRBD2	TRBJ2-2	.	TRBV5-1	CASSFLTSGRNTGELFF	TGCGCCAGCAGCTTTTTGACTAGCGGGAGGAACACCGGGGAGCTGTTTTTT
TRBD1	TRBJ2-7	.	TRBV19	CASSIAQGAYEQYF	TGTGCCAGTAGTATCGCACAGGGGGCCTACGAGCAGTACTTC
.	TRBJ1-5	.	TRBV28	CASSSGTLRNNQPQHF	TGTGCCAGCAGTAGCGGGACATTACGAAACAATCAGCCCCAGCATTTT
.	TRBJ1-2	.	TRBV7-9	CASSSPGSGVNGYTF	TGTGCCAGCAGCTCCCCGGGGAGCGGGGTGAATGGCTACACCTTC
TRBD1	TRBJ2-7	.	TRBV27	CASSPRQGVGEQYF	TGTGCCAGCAGTCCCCGACAGGGGGTCGGCGAGCAGTACTTC
.	TRBJ1-2	few	TRBV5-1	CASSSAPSGGVYGYTF	TGCGCCAGCAGCTCAGCCCCGAGTGGCGGAGTCTATGGCTACACCTTC
.	TRBJ2-5	.	TRBV7-2	CASSSWRTGAQYF	TGTGCCAGCAGCTCCTGGCGGACCGGGGCCCAGTACTTC
TRBD2	TRBJ2-7	few	TRBV15	CATSRDKLAGDEQYF	TGTGCCACCAGCAGAGATAAGCTAGCGGGTGACGAGCAGTACTTC
.	TRBJ1-1	.	TRBV6-1	CASSELNSPNTEAFF	TGTGCCAGCAGTGAACTTAACAGTCCGAACACTGAAGCTTTCTTT
TRBD1	TRBJ1-2	once	TRBV28	CASSSGQDYGYTF	TGTGCCAGCAGTTCTGGACAGGACTATGGCTACACCTTC
TRBD1	TRBJ1-6	few	TRBV9	CASRGTGVNNSPLHF	TGTGCCAGCAGGGGAACAGGGGTGAATAATTCACCCCTCCACTTT
TRBD1	TRBJ2-5	.	TRBV11-2	CASSTGVWETQYF	TGTGCCAGCAGCACAGGGGTGTGGGAGACCCAGTACTTC
.	TRBJ2-7	.	TRBV29-1	CSVGRESSYEQYF	TGCAGCGTTGGTCGGGAGAGCTCCTACGAGCAGTACTTC
TRBD1	TRBJ2-3	.	TRBV11-2	CASSLGRQGRTDTQYF	TGTGCCAGCAGCTTAGGACGACAGGGACGCACAGATACGCAGTATTTT
.	TRBJ2-3	.	TRBV21-1	CASSKASGTRTIDTQYF	TGTGCCAGCAGCAAAGCCTCGGGGACACGGACAATTGATACGCAGTATTTT
TRBD1	TRBJ1-1	once	TRBV7-9	CASSSSDRGHAFF	TGTGCCAGCAGCTCCTCCGACAGGGGGCATGCTTTCTTT
.	TRBJ2-7	.	TRBV27	CASSLYLGASYEQYF	TGTGCCAGCAGTTTATATTTAGGAGCGAGCTACGAGCAGTACTTC
TRBD2	TRBJ2-1	.	TRBV12-5	CASGLLTSGSEVYEQFF	TGTGCTAGTGGTTTGTTAACTAGCGGGAGTGAGGTTTATGAGCAGTTCTTC
TRBD2	TRBJ2-3	.	TRBV6-5	CASSPSLTSGRARYF	TGTGCCAGCAGTCCCTCCCTGACTAGCGGGAGAGCTCGGTATTTT
TRBD2	TRBJ2-7	.	TRBV4-1	CASSPGGGTVGSDEQYF	TGCGCCAGCAGCCCGGGGGGGGGAACGGTTGGGAGCGACGAGCAGTACTTC
TRBD2	TRBJ2-1	.	TRBV14	CASSQGRGGLANNEQFF	TGTGCCAGCAGCCAAGGACGGGGAGGGCTAGCTAACAATGAGCAGTTCTTC
.	TRBJ1-3	.	TRBV27	CASSLRGSGNTIYF	TGTGCCAGCAGTTTACGGGGGAGTGGAAACACCATATATTTT
.	TRBJ1-2	.	TRBV28	CASSLLQGIDYGYTF	TGTGCCAGCAGTTTATTACAGGGCATAGACTATGGCTACACCTTC
.	TRBJ1-2	.	TRBV28	CASSPSVRSYGYTF	TGTGCCAGCAGTCCCTCAGTCAGAAGCTATGGCTACACCTTC
TRBD1	TRBJ2-2	.	TRBV5-5	CASSLQGPTAAGELFF	TGTGCCAGCAGCCTACAGGGGCCAACAGCTGCCGGGGAGCTGTTTTTT
TRBD1	TRBJ2-1	once	TRBV2	CASSAPGQGAVNEQFF	TGTGCCAGCAGTGCCCCGGGACAGGGGGCTGTGAATGAGCAGTTCTTC
.	TRBJ1-2	.	TRBV4-1	CASSQVGGANYGYTF	TGCGCCAGCAGCCAAGTGGGGGGGGCGAACTATGGCTACACCTTC
.	TRBJ2-5	.	TRBV15	CATSSREQETQYF	TGTGCCACCAGCAGCAGGGAACAAGAGACCCAGTACTTC
TRBD1	TRBJ1-1	.	TRBV9	CASSVGDRFEKAFF	TGTGCCAGCAGCGTGGGGGACAGGTTCGAAAAAGCTTTCTTT
.	TRBJ2-2	.	TRBV28	CASSLSSTGELFF	TGTGCCAGCAGTTTATCCAGTACCGGGGAGCTGTTTTTT
TRBD2	TRBJ2-6	once	TRBV7-9	CASSLTLAGSSWANVLTF	TGTGCCAGCAGCTTAACTCTAGCGGGGTCTTCTTGGGCCAACGTCCTGACTTTC
.	TRBJ1-2	.	TRBV7-9	CASSAGRGAYGYTF	TGTGCCAGCAGCGCCGGCCGGGGGGCCTATGGCTACACCTTC
.	TRBJ1-1	.	TRBV18	CASSPPAGARAEAFF	TGTGCCAGCTCACCACCTGCGGGGGCGAGGGCTGAAGCTTTCTTT
.	TRBJ1-2	.	TRBV14	CASSHPRGADYGYTF	TGTGCCAGCAGCCACCCCCGGGGGGCTGACTATGGCTACACCTTC